This T cell receptor (beta chain) comes out of a study of T cell responses to AZD1222 COVID-19 vaccine. CDR1 and CDR2 (germline): MGHRA, YSYEKL. V trimming: 2 bases; J trimming: 3 bases; junction bases outside the gene matches: 3. The CDR3 is made up of 15 amino acids. With regard to this clone: No antigen is known for it.

General observations from the study: Most donors were white British and more were female, and clonal diversity was possibly underestimated. Seropositive at baseline were only a handful of AZD1222 recipients. Following two doses of AZD1222, Spike-specific TCR breadth and depth rose. Repertoire sampling was restricted to post-peak T cell response timepoints.

Only in-frame clones appear in the TCRdb table, and some are missing; sequencing was by immunoSEQ multiplex PCR. Altogether over 150,000 clones are present, around 85% being singletons, with the ten largest covering 0.95% to 1.1%. The sequencing here drew on peripheral blood, taken 28 days after the second AZD1222 dose. This TCR came from an adult who received the AZD1222 COVID-19 vaccine. The V and J genes are TRBV4-1 and TRBJ1-2, with TRBD1 identical over 10 bases. CDR3 DNA: TGCGCCAGCAGCCAACCGGACAGGGGGGACTATGGCTACACCTTC. Translating gives CASSQPDRGDYGYTF.